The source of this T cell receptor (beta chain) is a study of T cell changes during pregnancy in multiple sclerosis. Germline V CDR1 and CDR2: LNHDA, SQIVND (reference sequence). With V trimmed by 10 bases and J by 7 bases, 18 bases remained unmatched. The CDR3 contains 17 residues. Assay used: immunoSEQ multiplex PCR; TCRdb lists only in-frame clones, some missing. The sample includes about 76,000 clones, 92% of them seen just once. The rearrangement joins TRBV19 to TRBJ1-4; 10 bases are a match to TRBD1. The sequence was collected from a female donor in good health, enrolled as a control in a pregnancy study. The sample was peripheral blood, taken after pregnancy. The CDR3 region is CATSPGQGISVSEKLFF. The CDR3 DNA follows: TGTGCCACCAGTCCGGGACAGGGGATTAGTGTGAGTGAAAAACTGTTTTTT.